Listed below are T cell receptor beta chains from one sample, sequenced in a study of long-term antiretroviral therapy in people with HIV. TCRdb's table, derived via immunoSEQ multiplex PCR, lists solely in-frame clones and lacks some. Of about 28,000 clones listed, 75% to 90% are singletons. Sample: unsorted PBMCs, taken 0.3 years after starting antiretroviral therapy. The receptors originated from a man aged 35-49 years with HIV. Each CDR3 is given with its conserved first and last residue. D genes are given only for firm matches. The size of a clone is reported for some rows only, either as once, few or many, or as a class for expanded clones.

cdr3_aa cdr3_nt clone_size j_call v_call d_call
CASSLPVGAYGYTF TGTGCCAGCAGCTTGCCCGTGGGAGCCTATGGCTACACCTTC NA TRBJ1-2 TRBV5-6 NA
CASNKDSDSPLHF TGTGCCAGCAACAAAGACAGTGATTCACCCCTCCACTTT few TRBJ1-6 TRBV9 NA
CASSLEGAVNEQFF TGCGCCAGCAGCTTGGAGGGGGCCGTTAATGAGCAGTTCTTC once TRBJ2-1 TRBV5-1 TRBD1
CASSRGFPYEQYF TGTGCCAGCAGTCGGGGGTTCCCCTACGAGCAGTACTTC NA TRBJ2-7 TRBV28 NA
CASSTGGDGNSPLHF TGTGCCAGTAGTACCGGGGGCGACGGGAATTCACCCCTCCACTTT NA TRBJ1-6 TRBV19 NA
CASTYQETQYF TGTGCCAGCACCTATCAGGAGACCCAGTACTTC NA TRBJ2-5 TRBV2 NA
CASSYSRSSSYEQYF TGTGCCAGCAGTTACTCCAGAAGCAGCTCCTACGAGCAGTACTTC NA TRBJ2-7 TRBV6-5 NA
CASSPAGVGNIQYF TGTGCCAGCAGCCCAGCGGGAGTGGGAAACATTCAGTACTTC NA TRBJ2-4 TRBV28 TRBD2
CASSPLDGRYEQYF TGTGCCAGCAGCCCCCTGGATGGGCGCTACGAGCAGTACTTC NA TRBJ2-7 TRBV7-9 NA
CASSRSTTNEKLFF TGTGCCAGCAGCCGGTCCACAACTAATGAAAAACTGTTTTTT few TRBJ1-4 TRBV7-2 NA
CASTLPGGRTNVLTF TGTGCCAGCACCTTACCCGGGGGGCGCACCAACGTCCTGACTTTC NA TRBJ2-6 TRBV5-4 NA
CASSRDRPHEQYF TGTGCCAGCAGCCGAGACAGGCCGCACGAGCAGTACTTC few TRBJ2-7 TRBV14 NA
CASSEPRGPQPQHF TGTGCCAGCAGTGAACCCAGGGGGCCTCAGCCCCAGCATTTT NA TRBJ1-5 TRBV6-1 TRBD1
CATSRDPTANSPLHF TGTGCCACCAGCAGAGACCCGACAGCTAATTCACCCCTCCACTTT NA TRBJ1-6 TRBV15 NA
CASSPSLLHGYTF TGTGCCAGCAGCCCTTCACTATTGCATGGCTACACCTTC once TRBJ1-2 TRBV11-2 NA
CASSPYSRRTDTQYF TGTGCCAGCAGCCCCTACTCTCGGCGTACAGATACGCAGTATTTT NA TRBJ2-3 TRBV7-3 NA
CASSSGLAGVRYNEQFF TGTGCCAGCAGCTCGGGACTAGCGGGAGTACGGTACAATGAGCAGTTCTTC NA TRBJ2-1 TRBV7-9 TRBD2
CASSVALDGLSTDTQYF TGTGCCAGCAGCGTAGCCCTCGACGGACTCAGCACAGATACGCAGTATTTT NA TRBJ2-3 TRBV9 NA